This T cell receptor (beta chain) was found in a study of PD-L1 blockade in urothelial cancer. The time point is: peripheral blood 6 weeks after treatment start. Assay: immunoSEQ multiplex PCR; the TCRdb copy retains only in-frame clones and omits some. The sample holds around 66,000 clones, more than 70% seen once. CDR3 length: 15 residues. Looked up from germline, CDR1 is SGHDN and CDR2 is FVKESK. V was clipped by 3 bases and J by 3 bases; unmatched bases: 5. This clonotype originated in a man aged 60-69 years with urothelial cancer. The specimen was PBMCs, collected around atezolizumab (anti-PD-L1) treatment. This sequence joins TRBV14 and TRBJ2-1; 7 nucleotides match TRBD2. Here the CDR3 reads CASSQRREHYNEQFF. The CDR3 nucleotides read TGTGCCAGCAGCCAGCGGCGGGAGCACTACAATGAGCAGTTCTTC.